The clone carrying this T cell receptor (beta chain) was seen a single time. Antigen unknown. The assay ran at deep level. Source study methods: Sequence data from immunoSEQ were junction-only and lacked quality scores; consequently, filtering differed. TCRdb keeps only in-frame clones here, not all; method: immunoSEQ multiplex PCR. V and J calls and clone size follow that table, whereas D and trimming were derived from the DNA. The sample lists hundreds of thousands of clones, approximately 95% occurring once. The entry originates in a study of shared clonotypes between healthy human individuals. The overall study: Donors were a couple of women and a few men aged 18 to 49.

The germline V and J ends were trimmed by 0 bases and 4 bases, with 10 bases remaining between them. The CDR3 has 15 residues. Germline lookup yields CDR1 SGHDN and CDR2 FVKESK. Terminally differentiated effector memory CD45RA+ cells were left out of the naive CD8 fraction, which was CD45RO-negative and positively selected for CCR7. Study results and caveats: Researchers sampled only blood; tissue repertoires likely differ.

This receptor was obtained from a woman aged 25-40 years in good health. Sequences were obtained from naive CD8+ T cells sorted from blood. V is TRBV14 and J is TRBJ2-1; either TRBD1 or TRBD2 may fit D (5 bases each). CDR3 nucleotide sequence: TGTGCCAGCAGCCAAGATCCGAGGGGTTACAATGAGCAGTTCTTC. It encodes CASSQDPRGYNEQFF.